This entry describes one T cell receptor beta chain. This record belongs to a study of blood T cell repertoires in COVID-19. Per the original data handling: Using reference gene primer amplification, nucleated cell counts were estimated. TCRdb keeps only in-frame clones here, not all; method: immunoSEQ multiplex PCR. The D gene and trimming were derived from the DNA, and the V and J assignments and clone size from that table. Seen here are roughly 360,000 clones, 83% observed once, and the top ten hold 5% to 5.5%. Germline V CDR1 and CDR2: MNHEY, SMNVEV (reference sequence). The CDR3 has 15 residues. Trimming stripped 0 bases from V and 4 bases from J, with 12 bases between.

This rearrangement joins TRBV27 to TRBJ1-2; D may be TRBD1 (5 bases). This clonotype was obtained from a woman aged 45 to 65 who had recovered from COVID-19. Sequencing used PBMCs or T cells enriched from blood (not recorded which). DNA of the CDR3: TGTGCCAGCAGTTTATCTGGAGGGACCCCCTATGGCTACACCTTC. This sequence encodes CASSLSGGTPYGYTF.